This T cell receptor beta chain is from a study of radiotherapy plus CTLA-4 blockade in lung cancer. Study background: Patients showed objective responses in roughly 19% of cases and disease control in around 30%. Study findings and constraints: In blood, TCR clones derived from the tumor expanded after radiotherapy plus ipilimumab.

The method was immunoSEQ multiplex PCR; TCRdb's version includes in-frame clones alone and lacks a portion of them. The data show about 98,000 clones, 88% seen once. V gave up 7 bases and J gave up 2 bases, with 20 bases separating them. Per the germline V gene, CDR1 is SQVTM and CDR2 is ANQGSEA. CDR3 size: 15 residues. Those patients who had chemo-refractory metastatic non-small-cell lung cancer were given focal radiation along with CTLA-4 blockade through ipilimumab. Points on this clone: The antigen is not known.

The receptor was isolated from a human donor with non-small cell lung cancer that progressed on radiotherapy plus ipilimumab. The chain uses TRBV29-1 and TRBJ2-5; D unresolved. This sample comprised peripheral blood, obtained from a patient treated with radiotherapy plus ipilimumab. CDR3 region: CSACPADLRQETQYF. The CDR3 nucleotides are TGCAGCGCGTGTCCGGCAGACTTAAGACAAGAGACCCAGTACTTC.